Listed here are 6 T cell receptor beta chains from one sample, sequenced in a study of T cell changes during pregnancy in multiple sclerosis. Libraries were prepared by immunoSEQ multiplex PCR; TCRdb keeps only in-frame clonotypes and omits some of them. This sample yields just under 65,000 clones, of which around 90% are seen a single time; about 2% belongs to the top ten. The starting material was peripheral blood, obtained in the second trimester of pregnancy. Receptor source: a female donor in good health, enrolled as a control in a pregnancy study.

The V gene is TRBV15, the J gene TRBJ1-2; the D is unclear. V was trimmed by 1 base and J by 0 bases, leaving 9 bases between them. The V gene's germline CDR1 is LNHNV and CDR2 YYDKDF (reference sequence). This CDR3 comprises 15 residues. Written as DNA, the CDR3 is TGTGCCACCAGCAGAGGCTTCGGGGCTAACTATGGCTACACCTTC. Translation gives CATSRGFGANYGYTF. Combining the CDR3 with reference TRBV15 and TRBJ1-2 gives the whole variable domain DAMVIQNPRYQVTQFGKPVTLSCSQTLNHNVMYWYQQKSSQAPKLLFHYYDKDFNNEADTPDNFQSRRPNTSFCFLDIRSPGLGDTAMYLCATSRGFGANYGYTFGSGTRLTVV.

V usage is TRBV2 and J usage is TRBJ1-5, with unresolved D. The CDR3 covers 16 residues. The V end was cut by 3 bases, the J end by 0 bases, with 12 bases between. Germline CDR1 SNHLY, CDR2 FYNNEI. Here the CDR3 reads CASSEITPYSNQPQHF. CDR3 bases: TGTGCCAGCAGTGAGATAACACCATATAGCAATCAGCCCCAGCATTTT.

The chain couples TRBV30 to TRBJ2-2, with D perhaps matching TRBD1 (5 bases). Looked up from germline, CDR1 is GTSNPN and CDR2 is SVGIG (reference sequence). V was pared by 5 bases and J by 6 bases, with 13 bases between. This CDR3 region has 13 residues. This CDR3 reads CAWSREWAGELFF. CDR3 bases: TGTGCCTGGTCCAGGGAATGGGCCGGGGAGCTGTTTTTT.

The chain couples TRBV9 to TRBJ2-5, with TRBD2 as a possible D gene (7 bases). The CDR3 runs to 16 residues. V was clipped by 0 bases and J by 2 bases, with 14 bases between them. CDR1 and CDR2 from the germline V gene are SGDLS and YYNGEE. The CDR3 region is CASSVALGGRQETQYF. The CDR3 nucleotides are TGTGCCAGCAGCGTAGCACTGGGGGGGCGACAAGAGACCCAGTACTTC.

The chain links TRBV5-4 to TRBJ2-7, with TRBD2 as a possible D gene (6 bases). Looked up from germline, CDR1 is SGHNT and CDR2 is YYREEE (reference sequence). V gave up 4 bases and J gave up 4 bases, with 21 bases separating them. The CDR3 is made up of 16 amino acids. CDR3 nucleotide sequence: TGTGCCAGCAGCCCAGCCGGGGCGGGATCGACATACGAGCAGTACTTC. Translated, it gives CASSPAGAGSTYEQYF.

This chain connects TRBV5-1 to TRBJ2-5; maybe TRBD2 (5 bases). Germline CDR1 reads SGHRS; CDR2 reads YFSETQ. The CDR3 has 14 amino acids. The V and J ends lost 0 bases and 3 bases respectively, with 9 bases between them. Here the CDR3 reads CASSLGQAEETQYF. CDR3 nucleotide sequence: TGCGCCAGCAGCTTGGGGCAAGCGGAAGAGACCCAGTACTTC.